These 14 T cell receptor beta chains came from one sample sequenced in a study of shared clonotypes between healthy human individuals (TCRdb year 2020). The library was made by the immunoSEQ multiplex PCR assay. TCRdb limited this immuneACCESS table to in-frame rearrangements with V and J called. A share of clones is missing; checked studies link under half to unresolved V genes, and the rest is unexplained. The sample table records 950,000 to 1,300,000 clones; roughly 70% of these occur just once. Approximately 1.5% of the sample lies in the top ten. Sequences were obtained from memory CD4+ T cells sorted from blood. The cell subset or site label on this specimen signifies: CD45RA-negative fraction. The source of these receptors is a man aged 18 to 29 in good health.

This clone occurred a few times. The J gene is TRBJ2-2, the V gene TRBV5-4; TRBD2 aligns across 7 bases. The CDR3 runs 16 residues. The trim removed 4 bases at V and 1 base at J, leaving 7 bases unmatched. Germline CDR1 reads SGHNT; CDR2 reads YYREEE (reference sequence). The CDR3 nucleotides read TGTGCCAGCAGCGGGGGGGTAGCGCAGAACACCGGGGAGCTGTTTTTT. This gives the protein CASSGGVAQNTGELFF.

V usage is TRBV28 and J usage is TRBJ1-6; D possibly corresponds to TRBD1 (5 bases). The germline V gene has CDR1 MDHEN and CDR2 SYDVKM. CDR3 length equals 16 residues. The V end was cut by 6 bases, the J end by 5 bases, with 17 bases between. CDR3 nucleotides: TGTGCCAGCAGGGGACTTAGGGAAAGGGATAATTCACCCCTCCACTTT. Translating gives CASRGLRERDNSPLHF.

This clone was counted once. The rearrangement links TRBV18 to TRBJ2-7, with D tentatively TRBD1 or TRBD2 (5 bases each). The CDR3 contains 13 residues. Germline assignment: CDR1 KGHSH and CDR2 LQKENI. With 6 bases removed from V and 5 bases from J, the gap between germline ends came to 14 bases. CDR3 residues: CASSPPGLNEQYF. CDR3 sequence (DNA): TGTGCCAGCTCGCCTCCGGGGCTCAACGAGCAGTACTTC.

This clone was counted at least ten times. This chain uses TRBV6-5 with TRBJ2-2, with a weak D call TRBD2 (5 bases). Germline loops: CDR1 MNHEY, CDR2 SVGAGI. The V gene lost 2 bases and the J gene lost 7 bases, with 11 bases spanning the gap. This CDR3 spans 14 amino acids. CDR3 nucleotide sequence: TGTGCCAGCAGTTACGCTAGCCGTGGCGGGGAGCTGTTTTTT. This sequence encodes CASSYASRGGELFF.

This clone was detected a few times. The chain couples TRBV6-1 to TRBJ2-7, with 9 bases that match TRBD2. With 1 base clipped from V and 3 bases from J, the junction kept 4 bases outside the gene matches. The CDR3 is made up of 15 amino acids. Germline CDR1 and CDR2: MNHNS and SASEGT. The CDR3 nucleotides are TGTGCCAGCAGTGAAGGTAGCGGGGGAGGCTACGAGCAGTACTTC. This sequence encodes CASSEGSGGGYEQYF.

This chain links TRBV7-2 with TRBJ1-5, with a tentative D call TRBD1 (6 bases). Germline lookup yields CDR1 SGHTA and CDR2 FQGNSA. CDR3 length: 15 amino acids. V was trimmed by 5 bases and J by 11 bases, leaving 22 bases between them. CDR3 region: CASSRQRGGAGTQHF. The CDR3 DNA follows: TGTGCCAGCAGCCGTCAGAGGGGGGGAGCTGGGACCCAGCATTTT.

At least ten counts were recorded for this clone. The rearrangement joins TRBV30 to TRBJ2-2; D remains ambiguous. This CDR3 has 14 amino acids. V was cut by 0 bases and J by 2 bases, with 7 bases left in between. In germline, CDR1 is GTSNPN, CDR2 SVGIG (reference sequence). CDR3 region: CAWSVVYNTGELFF. The DNA of the CDR3 is TGTGCCTGGAGTGTAGTCTACAACACCGGGGAGCTGTTTTTT.

This rearrangement joins TRBV7-3 to TRBJ1-1; D unclear. CDR3 size: 13 residues. The V gene's germline CDR1 is SGHTA and CDR2 FQGTGA. V lost 1 base, J lost 4 bases, and 7 bases lay in between. The DNA of the CDR3 is TGTGCCAGCAGCTTAATGACGGCCACTGAAGCTTTCTTT. This encodes CASSLMTATEAFF. Full variable domain (missing parts from reference TRBV7-3 and TRBJ1-1): GAGVSQTPSNKVTEKGKYVELRCDPISGHTALYWYRQSLGQGPEFLIYFQGTGAADDSGLPNDRFFAVRPEGSVSTLKIQRTERGDSAVYLCASSLMTATEAFFGQGTRLTVV.

The CDR3 region has the DNA TGTGCCAGCAGCTCCCGGGGTGGTCCTGGAAACACCATATATTTT. Translating it yields CASSSRGGPGNTIYF. V gene TRBV7-2 combines with J gene TRBJ1-3; D remains ambiguous. This CDR3 is built from 15 residues. The V end was cut by 4 bases, the J end by 2 bases, with 12 bases between. CDR1 is SGHTA and CDR2 is FQGNSA in the germline V gene. Full variable domain (missing parts from reference TRBV7-2 and TRBJ1-3): GAGVSQSPSNKVTEKGKDVELRCDPISGHTALYWYRQSLGQGLEFLIYFQGNSAPDKSGLPSDRFSAERTGGSVSTLTIQRTQQEDSAVYLCASSSRGGPGNTIYFGEGSWLTVV.

The chain links TRBV7-9 to TRBJ1-4; D is unclear. Trimming cost V 3 bases and J 4 bases, with 9 bases left between them. The CDR3 is 14 amino acids. Germline loops: CDR1 SEHNR, CDR2 FQNEAQ (reference sequence). The CDR3: CASSFRQDNEKLFF. CDR3 nucleotides: TGTGCCAGCAGCTTCAGGCAGGATAATGAAAAACTGTTTTTT.

V usage is TRBV5-1 and J usage is TRBJ2-1; D uncertain. Trimming removed 0 bases from V and 0 bases from J, with 7 bases in between. This CDR3 has 15 amino acids. The germline CDR1 and CDR2 sequences are SGHRS and YFSETQ. The CDR3 nucleotides read TGCGCCAGCAGCTTGGAGGGATACTCCTACAATGAGCAGTTCTTC. As protein: CASSLEGYSYNEQFF.

The V call is TRBV6-6, the J call TRBJ1-1, with TRBD1 as a possible D gene (5 bases). The CDR3 totals 14 residues. The germline V gene encodes CDR1 MNHNY and CDR2 SVGAGI (reference sequence). V lost 8 bases and J 1 base, leaving 14 bases between the germline ends. The CDR3 nucleotides read TGTGCCAGCTCAAATGGGGGGTGGAACACTGAAGCTTTCTTT. This translates into CASSNGGWNTEAFF.

This clone was seen just once. This chain uses TRBV6-1 with TRBJ2-3; tentatively, D is TRBD2 (5 bases). V lost 2 bases, J lost 0 bases, and 9 bases lay in between. This CDR3 spans 15 amino acids. Germline V gives CDR1 MNHNS, CDR2 SASEGT. The CDR3 region is CASSELGSSTDTQYF. CDR3 bases: TGTGCCAGCAGTGAACTGGGGAGTAGCACAGATACGCAGTATTTT.

The chain employs TRBV28 and TRBJ1-6; TRBD1 agrees at 12 bases. The ends lost 5 bases at V and 13 bases at J; junction bases unmatched: 15. CDR1 and CDR2 from the germline V gene are MDHEN and SYDVKM. The CDR3 has 17 residues. The CDR3 nucleotides read TGTGCCAGCAGTGCGGGGACAGGGGGCGCCTTAAGGGGTCCCCTCCACTTT. It translates to CASSAGTGGALRGPLHF. Full variable domain (remainder filled in from reference TRBV28 and TRBJ1-6): DVKVTQSSRYLVKRTGEKVFLECVQDMDHENMFWYRQDPGLGLRLIYFSYDVKMKEKGDIPEGYSVSREKKERFSLILESASTNQTSMYLCASSAGTGGALRGPLHFGNGTRLTVT.